This note documents a single TCR beta chain sequence. Using immunoSEQ multiplex PCR, the repertoire was profiled, and TCRdb retains in-frame clones only, with some absent. The table lists about 160,000 clones, 70% to 90% of them singletons. This sample is part of a study of blood T cell repertoires in COVID-19. This TCR was recovered from a woman between 45 and 60 years old who had recovered from COVID-19. The sequencing sample was made of PBMCs or T cells enriched from blood (not recorded which).

The CDR3 region is CASSDPGLATQYF. Here the CDR3 DNA reads TGCGCCAGCAGTGACCCGGGACTAGCGACTCAGTACTTC. This chain links TRBV4-1 with TRBJ2-7, with TRBD2 identical over 10 bases. There are 13 residues in the CDR3. Germline trimming cut 6 bases from V and 10 bases from J; bases unmatched to any gene: 9. Germline V gives CDR1 MGHRA, CDR2 YSYEKL.